This T cell receptor (beta chain) was identified during a study of CDR3 diversity in severe acne. The junction had 7 bases not matched to a gene; V was cut back by 4 bases and J by 8 bases. The germline V gene encodes CDR1 KGHDR and CDR2 SFDVKD. This CDR3 is 16 amino acids long. This clonotype was observed a handful of times. One entry per CDR3 protein, called by TCRdb with MiXCR from the PCR reads. The repertoire holds fewer than 90,000 distinct CDR3 sequences, with around 47% as singletons. Sequenced: blood. This sequence was found in a male donor with severe acne vulgaris. The J gene is TRBJ2-1, the V gene TRBV24-1; TRBD2 agrees at 13 bases. In DNA, the CDR3 is TGTGCCACCAGTGACTCCGGGACTAGCGGGAATGATGAGCAGTTCTTC. This encodes CATSDSGTSGNDEQFF.